In this sample, the clone carrying this T cell receptor (beta chain) turned up many times. Its target is unknown. This sample stems from a study of shared clonotypes between healthy human individuals. Whole-study findings and limits: Across subsets, estimated richness was generally greater for naive than for memory populations. Non-shared clonotypes had lower generation probabilities than those shared by all four donors. Sampling covered nothing but blood. Tissue TCR repertoires likely differ from those found in blood.

In the sorted-subset replicate PCRs, 200 ng DNA, 30,000 or so T cell genomes, was used. Using immunoSEQ multiplex PCR, the repertoire was profiled, and TCRdb retains in-frame clones only, with some absent. The data hold 300,000 to 350,000 clones, with 73% observed a single time. The germline gives CDR1 SGHRS, CDR2 YFSETQ. The V gene end was trimmed by 3 bases and the J gene end by 4 bases; junction bases not matched to a gene: 11. The CDR3 consists of 17 residues. The TCR comes from a man between 25 and 39 years old in good health. This chain joins TRBV5-1 and TRBJ2-2, with 8 positions matching TRBD2. The sequencing sample was made of memory CD4+ T cells sorted from blood. Subset of the sample: CD45RA-negative fraction. The CDR3 loop is CASSSRGAGAITGELFF. CDR3 bases: TGCGCCAGCAGCTCCAGGGGAGCGGGGGCAATCACCGGGGAGCTGTTTTTT. Variable domain in full (rest from reference TRBV5-1 and TRBJ2-2): KAGVTQTPRYLIKTRGQQVTLSCSPISGHRSVSWYQQTPGQGLQFLFEYFSETQRNKGNFPGRFSGRQFSNSRSEMNVSTLELGDSALYLCASSSRGAGAITGELFFGEGSRLTVL.